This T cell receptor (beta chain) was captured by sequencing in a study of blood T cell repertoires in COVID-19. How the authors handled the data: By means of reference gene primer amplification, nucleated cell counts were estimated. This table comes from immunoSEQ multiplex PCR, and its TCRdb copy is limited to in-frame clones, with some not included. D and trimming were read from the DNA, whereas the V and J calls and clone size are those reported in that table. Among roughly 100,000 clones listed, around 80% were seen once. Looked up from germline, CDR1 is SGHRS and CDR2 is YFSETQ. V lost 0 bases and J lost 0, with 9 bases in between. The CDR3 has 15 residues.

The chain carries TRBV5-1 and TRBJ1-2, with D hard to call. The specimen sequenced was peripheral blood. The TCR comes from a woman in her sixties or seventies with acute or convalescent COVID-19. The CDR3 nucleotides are TGCGCCAGCAGCTTGGGAGGCCCAGCTAACTATGGCTACACCTTC. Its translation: CASSLGGPANYGYTF.